This T cell receptor beta chain was captured by sequencing in a study of T-cell memory formation after mild COVID-19. Study-wide context: TCR clusters showed largely donor specificity.

The CDR3 has 15 residues. Germline V gene sequence: CDR1 SNHLY, CDR2 FYNNEI. V lost 6 bases, J lost 4 bases, and 11 bases stayed unmatched. MiXCR, run by TCRdb on the 5' RACE reads, gives a single entry per CDR3 protein. This table has approximately 250,000 distinct CDR3 sequences, roughly 17% appearing once. The specimen sequenced was PBMCs or a T cell subset sorted from them (not recorded which). The genes are TRBV2 and TRBJ1-1; 7 positions match TRBD1. This TCR was recovered from a man between 18 and 29 years old who had mild COVID-19 (a few samples of this study predate the infection). Cell type and time point are not known. This CDR3 is CASSSGQAGLTEAFF. DNA for the CDR3: TGTGCCAGCAGCTCAGGACAGGCCGGACTCACTGAAGCTTTCTTT.